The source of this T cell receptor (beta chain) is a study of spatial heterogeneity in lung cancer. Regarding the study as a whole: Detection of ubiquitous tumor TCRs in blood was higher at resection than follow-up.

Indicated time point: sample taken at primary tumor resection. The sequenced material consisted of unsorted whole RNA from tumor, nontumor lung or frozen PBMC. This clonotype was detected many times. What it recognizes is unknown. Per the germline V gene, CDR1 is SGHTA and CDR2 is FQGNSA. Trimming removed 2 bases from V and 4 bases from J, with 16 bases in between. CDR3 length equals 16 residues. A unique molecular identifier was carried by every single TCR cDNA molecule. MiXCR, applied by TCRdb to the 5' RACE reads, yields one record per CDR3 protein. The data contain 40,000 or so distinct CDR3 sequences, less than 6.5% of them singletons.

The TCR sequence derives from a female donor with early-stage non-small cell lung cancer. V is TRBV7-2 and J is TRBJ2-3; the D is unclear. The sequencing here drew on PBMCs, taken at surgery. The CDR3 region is CASSLIGGDGADTQYF. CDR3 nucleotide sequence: TGTGCCAGCAGCTTAATAGGCGGAGACGGCGCAGATACGCAGTATTTT. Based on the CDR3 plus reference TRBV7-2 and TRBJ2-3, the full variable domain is GAGVSQSPSNKVTEKGKDVELRCDPISGHTALYWYRQSLGQGLEFLIYFQGNSAPDKSGLPSDRFSAERTGGSVSTLTIQRTQQEDSAVYLCASSLIGGDGADTQYFGPGTRLTVL.